This T cell receptor beta chain was documented in a study of beta chain features in type 1 diabetes listed by TCRdb under 2018. In terms of the full investigation: No differences in mean age, gender distribution, total cell number or subset yield were found between patients and healthy donors. Across all samples, about 110 million sorted cells were examined, and cell number per subset correlated strongly with RNA yield. The study compared TCRB repertoires of sorted circulating CD4+ T cell subsets between recently diagnosed type 1 diabetes patients and matched healthy donors. Whereas all 28 donors provided naive and central memory subsets, regulatory and stem cell-like memory subsets were isolated from just 8 patients and roughly 8 healthy donors. Overall study results and their limits: The naive, central memory and regulatory TCRB repertoires appeared to resemble one another more closely among patients than among healthy donors. Because the HLA sub-analyses included only small numbers of individuals, any influence of HLA type on TCRB rearrangement was left unresolved. At VDJ recombination sites, type 1 diabetes patients had fewer insertions and more deleted nucleotides, which implies abnormalities in thymic rearrangement. Because cDNA was sequenced instead of genomic DNA, highly expressing activated cells could be over-represented, though the groups showed no difference in activation or CD3 levels. In all four CD4+ subsets, TCRB CDR3 length was moderately but significantly shorter in type 1 diabetes patients. Shorter templates might be favored by PCR, yet because patient and control samples were amplified and corrected together, any such skew would affect both groups equally.

From each donor, a single peripheral blood sample of 90 to 150 mL on average was drawn into heparinised tubes. Naive, central memory, regulatory and stem cell-like memory CD4+ T cells were sorted on a BD FACSAria II using a panel including CD45RO, CCR7, CD25, CD127, CD95 and CD27. A purity above 98% was achieved for all sorted populations. Right away, PBMCs were isolated by Lymphoprep density gradient centrifugation and were stained directly, with no culture step. So that batch effects would be minimized, each experiment stained and sorted samples in pairs, pairing one healthy donor with one patient. As concerns this clone: The specificity of this receptor is unknown. No base quality information exists; no much larger clone differs at one position.

V loses 1 base, J loses 2 bases, and the germline ends lie 17 bases apart. The CDR3, from cysteine to phenylalanine, totals 17 residues. Only the CDR3 part of the read is kept: 51 bases, read in frame from the first base. The germline V gene (reference sequence) supplies CDR1 LNHNV and CDR2 YYDKDF. The entire isolated RNA was reverse transcribed using the High Capacity cDNA Reverse Transcription Kit, and thus expressed TCRB transcripts were sequenced. Deep immunoSEQ sequencing was applied to naive, central memory and regulatory T cell samples, giving an average of approximately 3.8 million total reads per sample. Sorted cells were lysed in RLT buffer, and RNA was extracted using DNase-treated RNeasy Micro or Mini kits according to cell number. To prevent cross-contamination, every cell subset was processed on its own, while patient and healthy donor samples were processed together. Using the immunoSEQ multiplex PCR, TCRB sequences were amplified from cDNA into 87-bp fragments spanning the CDR3 region. Sequencing of the amplicons was done on the Illumina HiSeq platform. The paper's data handling went like this. Synthetic template baselines were used to correct PCR bias computationally, reads within Hamming distance 2 were collapsed, and singletons that could not be merged were discarded. Reads were aligned against IMGT to assign V, D and J genes, CDR3 length and insertions or deletions at six rearrangement sites. Within each subset, clonotype counts were normalized to sorted cell number, after which true diversity and Gini coefficients were computed with the tcR R package. The overlap coefficient, calculated on TCRB nucleotide sequences, was used to quantify repertoire sharing. TCRdb obtained this table from immuneACCESS and retained in-frame rearrangements with V and J assigned. These tables miss some clones; where compared with another copy, unresolved V genes account for less than half of the shortfall, and the remainder is unexplained. That table supplies the V and J calls and clone size; D and trimming were determined from the DNA. For this sample there are some 370,000 clones; over 8.5% appear just once. Together, the top ten hold 0.45% to 0.65% of the sample.

Sequences were obtained from central memory CD4+ T cells from blood. The chain was built from TRBV15 and TRBJ2-5; TRBD1 is a possible D gene, resting on 5 matching bases. This TCR derives from a man aged 25-45 years with type 1 diabetes. CDR3 reads: CATSRGNRRAGQETQYF. The DNA sequence is TGTGCCACCAGCAGAGGAAATCGCAGGGCTGGACAAGAGACCCAGTACTTC. Reference TRBV15 and TRBJ2-5 proteins supply the regions before and after the CDR3; the full variable domain is: DAMVIQNPRYQVTQFGKPVTLSCSQTLNHNVMYWYQQKSSQAPKLLFHYYDKDFNNEADTPDNFQSRRPNTSFCFLDIRSPGLGDTAMYLCATSRGNRRAGQETQYFGPGTRLLVL.